Below, one T cell receptor beta chain is given with its context. Its antigen is still unknown. One entry per CDR3 protein results from TCRdb running MiXCR on the 5' RACE reads. The repertoire holds around 400,000 distinct CDR3 sequences, with 20% to 25% as singletons. This sample was taken from a study of T-cell memory formation after mild COVID-19. As for the study in general: Largely donor-specific TCR clusters were found.

Germline loops: CDR1 LGHNA, CDR2 YNFKEQ. The CDR3 has 16 amino acids. The J segment lost 4 bases and the V segment lost 0 bases, leaving 4 bases of the junction unmatched. Study-level points and caveats: Contracting CD4+ clones were located mainly in CM and EM, and CD8+ clones in EMRA.

The sample was PBMCs or a T cell subset sorted from them (not recorded which). This TCR came from an adult woman who had mild COVID-19 (a few samples of this study predate the infection). Cell type and time point are not known. The V call is TRBV4-2, the J call TRBJ2-4; 9 positions agree with TRBD2. The CDR3 reads CASSQDRAGGKNIQYF. In nucleotides, the CDR3 is TGTGCCAGCAGCCAAGATAGGGCGGGAGGGAAAAACATTCAGTACTTC.